These 7 T cell receptor beta chains originate from one sample sequenced in a study of spatial heterogeneity in lung cancer (dated by TCRdb to about 2019). Beyond this particular receptor, the publication reports: The tumor nonsynonymous mutation count correlated with the number of expanded alpha and beta TCRs within the tumor.

Their antigens remain unidentified. The method was 5' RACE. Instrument on record: NextSeq 500. In-frame beta chains were kept once TCRdb had trimmed the public reads at Q25 with fastp and called clones with MiXCR. Under each unique CDR3 protein, matching rows form one entry showing the most common genes and DNA. A total of 400 to 500 distinct CDR3 sequences appear in this sample, roughly 10% of them only once. The ten top clones hold more than 60% of the sample. The time point tag for this specimen amounts to: sample taken at primary tumor resection. Specimen: lung tumor tissue, collected at surgery. Every receptor here comes from a male donor with early-stage non-small cell lung cancer.

This clonotype ranks as medium-sized. This beta chain came through as a stray read in a library set up for alpha chains, and its size says little. This chain connects TRBV10-3 to TRBJ2-7; 7 bases map to TRBD1. The CDR3 is made up of 17 amino acids. Germline trimming cut 11 bases from V and 0 bases from J; bases unmatched to any gene: 19. CDR1 is ENHRY, CDR2 SYGVKD, per germline. The CDR3 protein is CASSRDSPFGVSYEQYF. In nucleotides, the CDR3 is TGTGCCTCTTCCCGGGACAGCCCTTTCGGGGTCTCCTACGAGCAGTACTTC.

This clonotype rates as medium-sized. In a library made to pick up alpha chains, this beta chain is a stray read with a size that means little. This sequence joins TRBV20-1 and TRBJ2-1, with unresolved D. CDR1 is DFQATT and CDR2 is SNEGSKA in the germline V gene (reference sequence). This CDR3 comprises 11 residues. V gave up 5 bases and J gave up 5 bases, with 7 bases separating them. This chain's CDR3 is CSAQDHNEQFF. The DNA for the CDR3 is TGCAGTGCTCAAGACCACAATGAGCAGTTCTTC.

By frequency in the sample, this clonotype is medium-sized. This beta chain appears as a stray read in a library generated for alpha chains; its size is not informative. V and J are TRBV20-1 and TRBJ1-6; 7 bases agree with TRBD1. The CDR3 is 16 amino acids. Trimming at V came to 0 bases and at J to 10 bases, leaving 12 bases not matched to a gene. Germline V gene data show CDR1 as DFQATT and CDR2 as SNEGSKA (reference sequence). DNA for the CDR3: TGCAGTGCTAGAGATCACGTCGGGCAGGGGGGGTCACCCCTCCACTTT. It is translated as CSARDHVGQGGSPLHF.

By share, this clonotype ranks as medium-sized. This beta chain came through as a stray read in a library set up for alpha chains, and its size says little. The chain employs TRBV15 and TRBJ2-3; 7 nucleotides agree with TRBD1. The CDR3 loop spans 16 amino acids. The germline gives CDR1 LNHNV, CDR2 YYDKDF (reference sequence). Trimming cost V 3 bases and J 3 bases; bases outside gene matches: 9. CDR3 nucleotide sequence: TGTGCCACCAGCAGCGGAACAGGGGCTGGGACAGATACGCAGTATTTT. Protein product: CATSSGTGAGTDTQYF.

The table lists this clonotype with a few counts. This beta chain appears as a stray read in a library generated for alpha chains; its size is not informative. The chain employs TRBV5-1 and TRBJ2-5, with 12 nucleotides matching TRBD1. J lost 5 bases, V lost 4 bases, and 6 bases had no gene match. This CDR3 region has 15 residues. Germline assignment: CDR1 SGHRS and CDR2 YFSETQ. The CDR3 loop reads CASSLGQGAWETQYF. Here the CDR3 DNA reads TGCGCCAGCAGCCTGGGACAGGGGGCATGGGAGACCCAGTACTTC.

Comments on this clonotype: A library prepared for alpha chains yielded this beta chain as an off-target read; its size is of little meaning. V gene TRBV12-3 or TRBV12-4 combines with J gene TRBJ2-3; 8 bases align to TRBD2. The CDR3 runs 16 residues. Trimming removed 5 bases from V and 1 base from J; junction bases left unmatched: 8. CDR3 amino acids: CASSPQPTSGTDTQYF. The CDR3 nucleotides are TGTGCCAGCAGTCCGCAGCCGACTAGCGGCACAGATACGCAGTATTTT.

By sample share, this clonotype is medium-sized. With the library built for alpha chains, this beta chain is off target and its frequency is not meaningful. V gene TRBV20-1 combines with J gene TRBJ1-5; 7 bases line up with TRBD1. V trimming: 3 bases; J trimming: 4 bases; junction bases outside the gene matches: 9. The CDR3 has 15 amino acids. CDR1 DFQATT and CDR2 SNEGSKA come from the germline V gene (reference sequence). CDR3 sequence: CSASGRDRSNQPQHF. CDR3 DNA sequence: TGCAGTGCTAGCGGCCGGGACAGATCGAATCAGCCCCAGCATTTT.